The present entry profiles one T cell receptor beta chain with its context. This record comes from a study of control samples from healthy donors and cancer patients. CDR1 and CDR2 (germline): SQVTM, ANQGSEA. The CDR3 has 16 amino acids. Germline trimming cut 7 bases from V and 0 bases from J; bases unmatched to any gene: 12. Some clones are missing from TCRdb's copy, which holds only in-frame ones; the method was immunoSEQ multiplex PCR. The top ten hold 2.4% of the sample, which has fewer than 60,000 clones, approximately 95% seen once. V and J are TRBV29-1 and TRBJ2-1, with 7 bases that match TRBD2. This sequence was found in a man aged 25-45 years in good health. The sequenced sample was blood. CDR3 amino acids: CSAGVSGRSSYNEQFF. The CDR3 coding sequence is TGCAGCGCCGGGGTTAGCGGGCGCAGCTCCTACAATGAGCAGTTCTTC.